Sequencing of this T cell receptor beta chain was carried out in a study of human versus mouse CDR3 diversity and MHC coevolution. Study-wide findings and caveats: Over 5 MHC II alleles selected the human T cells. Humans had the largest estimated TCR beta repertoire, 1.5 million to 2 million clonotypes. Most of the three human donors had the lowest clonal inequality.

As concerns this clone: Its target is unknown.

There are 15 residues in the CDR3. The germline gives CDR1 LNHDA, CDR2 SQIVND (reference sequence). V lost 3 bases to trimming and J lost 9 bases, with 15 bases between them. TCRdb keeps only in-frame clones here, not all; method: immunoSEQ multiplex PCR. The sample yields about 83,000 clones, around 92% seen once. Material: naive CD4+ T cells from blood. Subset reported: CD45RO-negative CD62L-positive naive CD4 T cells. This chain links TRBV19 with TRBJ1-6; D is perhaps TRBD1 (5 bases). This TCR was recovered from a person aged 25-75 years in good health. CDR3 protein: CASSMAAQGISPLHF. CDR3 nucleotide sequence: TGTGCCAGTAGTATGGCTGCTCAGGGAATTTCACCCCTCCACTTT.